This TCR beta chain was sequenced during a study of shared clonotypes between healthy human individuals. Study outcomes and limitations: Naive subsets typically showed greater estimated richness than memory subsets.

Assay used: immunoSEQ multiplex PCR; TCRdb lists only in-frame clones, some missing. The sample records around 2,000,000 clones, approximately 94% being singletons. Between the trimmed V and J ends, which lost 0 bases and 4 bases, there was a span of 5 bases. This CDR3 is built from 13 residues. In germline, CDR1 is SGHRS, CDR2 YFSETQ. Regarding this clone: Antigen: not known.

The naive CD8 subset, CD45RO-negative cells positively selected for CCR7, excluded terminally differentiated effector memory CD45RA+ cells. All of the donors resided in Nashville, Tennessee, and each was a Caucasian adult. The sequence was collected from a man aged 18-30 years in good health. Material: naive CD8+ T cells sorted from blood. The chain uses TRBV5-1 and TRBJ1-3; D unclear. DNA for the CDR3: TGCGCCAGCAGCTTGGCCCAGGGAAACACCATATATTTT. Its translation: CASSLAQGNTIYF.